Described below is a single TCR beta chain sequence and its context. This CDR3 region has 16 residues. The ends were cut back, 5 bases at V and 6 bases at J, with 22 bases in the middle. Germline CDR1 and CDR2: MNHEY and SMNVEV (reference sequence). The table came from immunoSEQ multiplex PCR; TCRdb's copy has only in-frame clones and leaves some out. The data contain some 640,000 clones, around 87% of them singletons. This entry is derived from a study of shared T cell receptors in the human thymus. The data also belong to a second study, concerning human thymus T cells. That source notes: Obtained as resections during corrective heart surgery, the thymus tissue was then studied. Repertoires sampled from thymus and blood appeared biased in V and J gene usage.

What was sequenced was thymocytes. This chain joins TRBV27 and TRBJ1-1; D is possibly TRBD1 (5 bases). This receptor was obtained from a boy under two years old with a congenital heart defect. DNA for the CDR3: TGTGCCAGCAGTCCCTCAGGGCCTCCCCAAAAATCTGAAGCTTTCTTT. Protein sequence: CASSPSGPPQKSEAFF.